Following are 26 T cell receptor beta chains from one sample sequenced in a study of CD8+CD57+ T cells in acquired aplastic anemia. CDR3 and TCR beta VDJ profiling relied on genomic DNA as the template. MiXCR, run by TCRdb on the reads, gives a single entry per CDR3 protein. The profile shows about 210,000 distinct CDR3 sequences, roughly 33% of them singletons. Sequenced material: sorted CD4+, CD8+, or CD8+CD57+ T cells (not recorded which) from PBMCs. The receptors were sampled from a human donor in good health, serving as a control.

With respect to this clonotype: This may be a read error: a much more frequent sequence differs by one nucleotide. This chain uses TRBV5-1 with TRBJ1-1, with a possible D match to TRBD1 (5 bases). V was clipped by 1 base and J by 9 bases, with 16 bases between them. The CDR3 is 14 amino acids. Germline CDR1 reads SGHRS; CDR2 reads YFSETQ. CDR3 nucleotides: TGCGCCAGCAGCTTGAGGGGAGTGGGGACTAAAGCTTTCTTT. Translation: CASSLRGVGTKAFF.

About this clonotype itself: A single base separates this from a much larger clone, so it may be a read error. The rearrangement uses TRBV5-1 and TRBJ2-7, with a possible D match to TRBD1 (6 bases). This CDR3 comprises 13 residues. Looked up from germline, CDR1 is SGHRS and CDR2 is YFSETQ. The DNA of the CDR3 is TGCGCCAGAAAGGACAGAGTCTCCTACGGGCAGTACTTC. It specifies CARKDRVSYGQYF. The entire variable domain, with the rest obtained from reference TRBV5-1 and TRBJ2-7, is as follows: KAGVTQTPRYLIKTRGQQVTLSCSPISGHRSVSWYQQTPGQGLQFLFEYFSETQRNKGNFPGRFSGRQFSNSRSEMNVSTLELGDSALYLCARKDRVSYGQYFGPGTRLTVT.

The sample holds many counts of this clonotype. The gene calls are TRBV20-1 and TRBJ2-1; possible D gene TRBD2, 6 bases. Looked up from germline, CDR1 is DFQATT and CDR2 is SNEGSKA (reference sequence). CDR3 length: 14 residues. Trimming took off 3 bases at V and 2 bases at J, with 11 bases between the two ends. This CDR3 is CSASVVAAYNEQFF. The CDR3 bases are TGCAGTGCTAGTGTGGTAGCGGCCTACAATGAGCAGTTCTTC.

This clonotype has ten or more counts. The J gene is TRBJ2-7, the V gene TRBV6-6, with 11 bases aligning to TRBD1. The junction had 2 bases not matched to a gene; V was cut back by 0 bases and J by 4 bases. The CDR3 runs 15 residues. Germline-derived CDR1 and CDR2 are MNHNY and SVGAGI (reference sequence). CDR3 bases: TGTGCCAGCAGTTACTCGGACAGGGGGCCGTACGAGCAGTACTTC. Translation gives CASSYSDRGPYEQYF.

The V gene is TRBV11-1, the J gene TRBJ2-4, with D perhaps assigned TRBD1 or TRBD2 (5 bases each). Trimming shortened V by 6 bases and J by 1 base, and 19 bases separated the two germline ends. CDR3 length: 17 residues. In germline, CDR1 is SGHAT, CDR2 FQDESV (reference sequence). CDR3 sequence (DNA): TGTGCCAGCAGAAAAACCGGGACCAAGGACGCCAAAAACATTCAGTACTTC. Protein product: CASRKTGTKDAKNIQYF.

This clonotype was counted ten times or more. The rearrangement uses TRBV10-3 and TRBJ2-4; 8 bases match TRBD2. CDR3 size: 16 residues. The germline gives CDR1 ENHRY, CDR2 SYGVKD. Trimming at V came to 0 bases and at J to 6 bases, leaving 7 bases not matched to a gene. The CDR3 sequence: CAISESRLALGNIQYF. Here the CDR3 DNA reads TGTGCCATCAGTGAGTCTCGACTAGCGTTGGGAAACATTCAGTACTTC.

This clonotype has at least ten counts. The gene calls are TRBV7-9 and TRBJ2-7; 8 nucleotides match TRBD2. Looked up from germline, CDR1 is SEHNR and CDR2 is FQNEAQ (reference sequence). The junction had 3 bases not matched to a gene; V was cut back by 3 bases and J by 5 bases. The CDR3 covers 13 residues. As DNA, the CDR3 is TGTGCCAGCAGCTTTAGCGGGAACCACGAGCAGTACTTC. This encodes CASSFSGNHEQYF.

This clonotype was counted ten times or more. The chain joins TRBV5-8 to TRBJ2-7, with 7 nucleotides matching TRBD1. V gave up 0 bases and J gave up 6 bases; unmatched junction bases: 3. Germline V lookup: CDR1 SGHTS, CDR2 YDEGEE. This CDR3 comprises 13 residues. Here the CDR3 reads CASSLDYRGEQYF. As DNA, the CDR3 is TGTGCCAGCAGCTTGGATTACAGGGGCGAGCAGTACTTC.

Turning to this clonotype: With a much larger clone just one base away, this may be a read error. This chain uses TRBV9 with TRBJ1-2, with a tentative D call TRBD1 (6 bases). V dropped 0 bases and J dropped 4 bases, with 16 bases sitting between them. This CDR3 comprises 16 residues. Germline V gives CDR1 SGDLS, CDR2 YYNGEE. The CDR3 loop is CASSVVGGRGGYGYTF. The CDR3 DNA reads as TGTGCCAGCAGCGTAGTCGGGGGCCGTGGGGGCTATGGCTACACCTTC.

This clonotype was picked up many times. The genes are TRBV14 and TRBJ2-7; unclear D gene. Germline CDR1 and CDR2: SGHDN and FVKESK. With 4 bases removed from V and 2 bases from J, the gap between germline ends came to 12 bases. CDR3 length: 14 residues. Here the CDR3 reads CASSPPSAAYEQYF. In DNA form, the CDR3 reads TGTGCCAGCAGCCCCCCCAGCGCGGCCTACGAGCAGTACTTC.

A remark on this clonotype: This may stem from a read error, because a much larger clone lies one nucleotide away. The chain couples TRBV7-6 to TRBJ2-5; TRBD2 might be the D (6 bases). The CDR3 consists of 15 residues. Germline CDR1 SGHVS, CDR2 FNYEAQ. CDR3 nucleotides: TGTGCCAGCAGCCTGGGACTGCTGGTATCGGAGACCCAGCACTTC. This codes for CASSLGLLVSETQHF.

The sample holds a few counts of this clonotype. J is TRBJ2-1 and V is TRBV18; 7 bases fit TRBD1. Germline V gives CDR1 KGHSH, CDR2 LQKENI. The CDR3 extends over 15 amino acids. Unmatched junction bases numbered 11, after V lost 6 bases and J lost 6 bases. CDR3 coding DNA: TGTGCCAGCTCCCTCGGTCCGGACAGGAGCAATGAGCAGTTCTTC. Translating gives CASSLGPDRSNEQFF.

A note on this clonotype: A read error may be the cause here, since a much bigger clone is one base away. This chain joins TRBV25-1 and TRBJ1-2; TRBD1 matches at 11 bases. Germline V gene sequence: CDR1 MGHDK, CDR2 SYGVNS. J gave up 6 bases and V 3 bases, and 9 bases lay outside the gene matches. CDR3 size: 16 residues. The CDR3 coding sequence is TGTGCCAGCAGTGAGGACAGGGGGCTTGTGAGGAATGGCTACACCTTC. Protein product: CASSEDRGLVRNGYTF.

This clonotype appeared many times. The chain carries TRBV7-2 and TRBJ2-7; D gene uncertain. The CDR3 has 14 amino acids. Germline CDR1 SGHTA, CDR2 FQGNSA. Trimming shortened V by 1 base and J by 0 bases, and 7 bases separated the two germline ends. The CDR3 nucleotides are TGTGCCAGCAGCTTAGGGCGGTACTCCTACGAGCAGTACTTC. It yields the protein CASSLGRYSYEQYF. The entire variable domain, with the rest obtained from reference TRBV7-2 and TRBJ2-7, is as follows: GAGVSQSPSNKVTEKGKDVELRCDPISGHTALYWYRQSLGQGLEFLIYFQGNSAPDKSGLPSDRFSAERTGGSVSTLTIQRTQQEDSAVYLCASSLGRYSYEQYFGPGTRLTVT.

This clonotype was found many times. V and J are TRBV19 and TRBJ1-6; no definite D call. The germline V gene encodes CDR1 LNHDA and CDR2 SQIVND (reference sequence). The CDR3 sequence is 14 residues long. The ends were cut back, 5 bases at V and 4 bases at J, with 9 bases in the middle. In nucleotides, the CDR3 is TGTGCCAGTAGTGTACAAAGTTATAATTCACCCCTCCACTTT. Its protein is CASSVQSYNSPLHF.

This clonotype occurred a few times. Just one base apart from a much larger clone, this may be a read error. The V call is TRBV6-1, the J call TRBJ2-7; weak D call: TRBD2 (5 bases). Germline V gene data show CDR1 as MNHNS and CDR2 as SASEGT. The CDR3 covers 14 residues. V gave up 0 bases and J gave up 4 bases, with 10 bases separating them. CDR3 in amino acids: CASSEALALYEQYF. Here the CDR3 DNA reads TGTGCCAGCAGTGAAGCGTTAGCGCTTTACGAGCAGTACTTC.

This clonotype was picked up a small number of times. The V gene is TRBV6-6, the J gene TRBJ1-2; no reliable D call. This CDR3 has 15 amino acids. CDR1 and CDR2 (germline): MNHNY, SVGAGI (reference sequence). V dropped 2 bases and J dropped 1 base, with 11 bases sitting between them. The CDR3 DNA reads as TGTGCCAGCAGTTACCACGGCGCCAGTAACTATGGCTACACCTTC. Translating gives CASSYHGASNYGYTF.

This chain connects TRBV12-3 or TRBV12-4 to TRBJ2-5; a weak D match, TRBD1 (5 bases). Trimming stripped 7 bases from V and 2 bases from J, with 11 bases between. This CDR3 region has 13 residues. The CDR3 sequence is CASNTRQQETQYF. The CDR3 DNA reads as TGTGCCAGCAATACCAGACAGCAAGAGACCCAGTACTTC.

The chain carries TRBV5-1 and TRBJ2-7; D perhaps matches TRBD2 (6 bases). V dropped 0 bases and J dropped 4 bases, with 11 bases sitting between them. The CDR3 totals 14 residues. In germline, CDR1 is SGHRS, CDR2 YFSETQ. DNA of the CDR3: TGCGCCAGCAGCTTGGCCGGGGGATATTACGAGCAGTACTTC. This codes for CASSLAGGYYEQYF.

The J gene is TRBJ2-7, the V gene TRBV12-3 or TRBV12-4; a weak D match, TRBD2 (6 bases). The CDR3 covers 14 residues. Deletions cut 3 bases from V and 6 bases from J, with 15 bases between. The CDR3 sequence is CASSFAGGNCEQYF. The CDR3 nucleotides are TGTGCCAGCAGTTTCGCCGGGGGAAACTGCGAGCAGTACTTC.

The table lists this clonotype with a few counts. The junction and the germline gene differ at one end; a read error may be behind it. This rearrangement joins TRBV6-4 to TRBJ2-7; D is possibly TRBD1 (6 bases). CDR3 length: 14 residues. Germline CDR1 MRHNA, CDR2 SNTAGT. The CDR3 region has the DNA TGTGCCAGCAGAGTGACCCCAGGGGCCTACGGGCAGTACTTC. Translated, it gives CASRVTPGAYGQYF.

This clonotype was picked up many times. The J gene is TRBJ1-1, the V gene TRBV14; 8 bases match TRBD1. This CDR3 is built from 17 residues. Looked up from germline, CDR1 is SGHDN and CDR2 is FVKESK. V was pared by 3 bases and J by 1 base, with 10 bases of the junction left unmatched. The CDR3 here is CASSQDRVIGTNTEAFF. The CDR3 DNA is TGTGCCAGCAGCCAGGACAGGGTGATTGGGACGAACACTGAAGCTTTCTTT.

This clonotype occurred many times. The genes are TRBV7-2 and TRBJ2-3, with D possibly being TRBD1 or TRBD2 (5 bases each). This CDR3 spans 14 amino acids. Trimming stripped 8 bases from V and 3 bases from J, with 15 bases between. The germline V gene has CDR1 SGHTA and CDR2 FQGNSA. CDR3 DNA: TGTGCCAGCGGATCGGGGCTTGAAACAGATACGCAGTATTTT. Its protein product is CASGSGLETDTQYF.

This clonotype occurred many times. One end of the junction is discordant with germline, which a read error may explain. The rearrangement uses TRBV19 and TRBJ1-1; D is possibly TRBD1 (6 bases). The CDR3 is made up of 13 amino acids. CDR1 is LNHDA, CDR2 SQIVND, per germline (reference sequence). CDR3 loop: CVSSTGRNTEAFF. In DNA, the CDR3 is TGTGTCAGTAGCACAGGGAGGAACACTGAAGCTTTCTTT. The full variable domain, in which reference TRBV19 and TRBJ1-1 provide the parts outside the CDR3, is DGGITQSPKYLFRKEGQNVTLSCEQNLNHDAMYWYRQDPGQGLRLIYYSQIVNDFQKGDIAEGYSVSREKKESFPLTVTSAQKNPTAFYLCVSSTGRNTEAFFGQGTRLTVV.

This clonotype was counted many times. The CDR3, as DNA: TGTGCCAGTAGTATCACCCAGGGCGGGACCTACGAGCAGTACTTC. Translating gives CASSITQGGTYEQYF. The chain couples TRBV19 to TRBJ2-7; perhaps TRBD2 as D (6 bases). The CDR3 length is 15 residues. Per the germline V gene, CDR1 is LNHDA and CDR2 is SQIVND (reference sequence). V was clipped by 3 bases and J by 2 bases, with 14 bases between them.

The chain is built from TRBV19 and TRBJ2-1, with 12 bases fitting TRBD2. The CDR3 is made up of 19 amino acids. V trimming: 6 bases; J trimming: 1 base; junction bases outside the gene matches: 13. CDR1 LNHDA and CDR2 SQIVND come from the germline V gene (reference sequence). CDR3 in amino acids: CASSRTGLAGGSSYNEQFF. CDR3 bases: TGTGCCAGTAGCAGAACTGGGCTAGCGGGAGGGTCGTCCTACAATGAGCAGTTCTTC.